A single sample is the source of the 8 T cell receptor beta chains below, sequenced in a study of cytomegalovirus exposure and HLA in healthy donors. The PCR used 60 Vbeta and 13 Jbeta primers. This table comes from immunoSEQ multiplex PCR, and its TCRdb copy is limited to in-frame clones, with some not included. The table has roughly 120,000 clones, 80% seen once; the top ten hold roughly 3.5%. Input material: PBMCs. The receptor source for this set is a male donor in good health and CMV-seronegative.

The chain's CDR3 is CASTIDSDGYTF. CDR3 DNA sequence: TGTGCCAGCACCATAGACAGTGACGGCTACACCTTC. The genes are TRBV5-4 and TRBJ1-2; D perhaps matches TRBD1 (5 bases). V was pared by 6 bases and J by 8 bases, with 14 bases between. Looked up from germline, CDR1 is SGHNT and CDR2 is YYREEE (reference sequence). The CDR3 runs 12 residues.

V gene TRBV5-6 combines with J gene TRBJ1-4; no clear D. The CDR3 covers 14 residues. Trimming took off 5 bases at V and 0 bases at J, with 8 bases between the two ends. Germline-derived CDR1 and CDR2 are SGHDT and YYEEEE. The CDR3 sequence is CASRKSPTNEKLFF. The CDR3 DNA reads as TGTGCCAGCAGAAAAAGCCCAACTAATGAAAAACTGTTTTTT.

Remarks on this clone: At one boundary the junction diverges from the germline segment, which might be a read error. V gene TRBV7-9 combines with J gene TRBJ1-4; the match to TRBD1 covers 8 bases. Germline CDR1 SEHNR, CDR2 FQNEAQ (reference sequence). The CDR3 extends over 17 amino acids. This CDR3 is CSSSTTRGTGLNEKLFF. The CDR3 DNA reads TGTTCCAGCAGTACTACCCGGGGGACAGGCCTTAATGAAAAACTGTTTTTT.

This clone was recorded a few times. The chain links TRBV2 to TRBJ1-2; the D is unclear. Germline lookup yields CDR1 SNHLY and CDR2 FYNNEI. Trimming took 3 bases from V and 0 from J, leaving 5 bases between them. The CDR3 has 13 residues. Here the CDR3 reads CASSEEANYGYTF. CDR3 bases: TGTGCCAGCAGTGAGGAGGCTAACTATGGCTACACCTTC.

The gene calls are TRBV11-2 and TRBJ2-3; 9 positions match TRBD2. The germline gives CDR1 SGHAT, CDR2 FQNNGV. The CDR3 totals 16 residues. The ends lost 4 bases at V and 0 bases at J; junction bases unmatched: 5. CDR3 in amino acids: CASSSASGRSTDTQYF. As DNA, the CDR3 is TGTGCCAGCAGCTCGGCCAGCGGGAGGAGCACAGATACGCAGTATTTT.

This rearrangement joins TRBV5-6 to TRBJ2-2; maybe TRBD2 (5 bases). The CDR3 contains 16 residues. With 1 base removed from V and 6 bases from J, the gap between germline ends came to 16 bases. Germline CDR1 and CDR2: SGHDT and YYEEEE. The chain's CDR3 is CASSLNWGAAPGELFF. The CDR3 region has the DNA TGTGCCAGCAGCTTGAATTGGGGAGCAGCTCCCGGGGAGCTGTTTTTT.

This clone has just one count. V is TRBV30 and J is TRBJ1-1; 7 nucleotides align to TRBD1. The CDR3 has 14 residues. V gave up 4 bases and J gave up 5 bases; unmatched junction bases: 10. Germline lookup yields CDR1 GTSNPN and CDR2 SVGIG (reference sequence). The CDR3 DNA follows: TGTGCCTGGAAACGGACAGGTGCTTCGACTGAAGCTTTCTTT. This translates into CAWKRTGASTEAFF. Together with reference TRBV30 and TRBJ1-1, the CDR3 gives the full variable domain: SQTIHQWPATLVQPVGSPLSLECTVEGTSNPNLYWYRQAAGRGLQLLFYSVGIGQISSEVPQNLSASRPQDRQFILSSKKLLLSDSGFYLCAWKRTGASTEAFFGQGTRLTVV.

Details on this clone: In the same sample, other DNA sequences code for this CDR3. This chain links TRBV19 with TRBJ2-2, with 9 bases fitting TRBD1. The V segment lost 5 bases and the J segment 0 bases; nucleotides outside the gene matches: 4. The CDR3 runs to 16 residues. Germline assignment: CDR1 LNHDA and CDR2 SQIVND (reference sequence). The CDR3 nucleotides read TGTGCCAGTAGTCCGCGGACAGGGGCGAACACCGGGGAGCTGTTTTTT. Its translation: CASSPRTGANTGELFF.